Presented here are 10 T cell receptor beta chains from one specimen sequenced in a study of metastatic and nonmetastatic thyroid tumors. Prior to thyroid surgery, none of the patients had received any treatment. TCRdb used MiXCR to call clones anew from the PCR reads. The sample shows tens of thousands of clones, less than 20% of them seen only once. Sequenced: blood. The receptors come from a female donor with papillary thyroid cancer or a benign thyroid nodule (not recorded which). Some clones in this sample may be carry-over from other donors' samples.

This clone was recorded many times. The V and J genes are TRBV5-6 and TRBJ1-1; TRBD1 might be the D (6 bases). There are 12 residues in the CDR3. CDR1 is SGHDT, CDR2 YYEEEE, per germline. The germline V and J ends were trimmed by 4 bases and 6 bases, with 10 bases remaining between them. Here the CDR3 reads CASSPGGAEAFF. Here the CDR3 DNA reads TGTGCCAGCAGCCCGGGGGGCGCTGAAGCTTTCTTT.

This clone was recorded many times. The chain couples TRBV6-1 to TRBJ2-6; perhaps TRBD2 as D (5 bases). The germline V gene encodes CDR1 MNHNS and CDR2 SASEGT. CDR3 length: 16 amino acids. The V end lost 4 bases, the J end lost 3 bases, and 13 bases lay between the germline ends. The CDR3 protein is CASSAQVSGGANVLTF. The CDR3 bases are TGTGCCAGCAGTGCCCAAGTAAGCGGTGGGGCCAACGTCCTGACTTTC.

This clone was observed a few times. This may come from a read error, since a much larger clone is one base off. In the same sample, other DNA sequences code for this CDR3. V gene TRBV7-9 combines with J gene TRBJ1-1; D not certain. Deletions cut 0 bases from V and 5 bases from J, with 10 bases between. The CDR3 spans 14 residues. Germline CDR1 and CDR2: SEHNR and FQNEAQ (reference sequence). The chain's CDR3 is CASSLATGWTEAFF. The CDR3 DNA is TGTGCCAGCAGCTTAGCGACGGGGTGGACTGAAGCTTTCTTT.

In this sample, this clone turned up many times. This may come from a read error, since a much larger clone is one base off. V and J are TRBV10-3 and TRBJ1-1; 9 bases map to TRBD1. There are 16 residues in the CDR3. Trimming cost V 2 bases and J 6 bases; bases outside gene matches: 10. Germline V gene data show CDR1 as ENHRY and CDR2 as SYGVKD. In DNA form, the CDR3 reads TGTGCCATCAGTGAGACCGAAGGGACAGGGAGCGCTGAAGCTTTCTTT. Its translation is CAISETEGTGSAEAFF.

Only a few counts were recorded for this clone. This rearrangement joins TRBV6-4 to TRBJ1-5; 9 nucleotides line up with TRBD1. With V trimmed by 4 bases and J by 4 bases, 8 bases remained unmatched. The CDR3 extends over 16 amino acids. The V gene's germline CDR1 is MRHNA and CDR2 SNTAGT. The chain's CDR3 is CASSVGGQGSNQPQHF. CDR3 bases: TGTGCCAGCAGTGTAGGCGGACAGGGGAGTAATCAGCCCCAGCATTTT.

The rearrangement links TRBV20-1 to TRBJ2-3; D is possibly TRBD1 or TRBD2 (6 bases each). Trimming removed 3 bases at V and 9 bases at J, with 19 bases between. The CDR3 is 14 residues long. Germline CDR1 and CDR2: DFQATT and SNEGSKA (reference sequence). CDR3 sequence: CSASGGRPSRTQYF. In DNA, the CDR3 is TGCAGTGCTAGTGGGGGGCGGCCATCTCGGACGCAGTATTTT.

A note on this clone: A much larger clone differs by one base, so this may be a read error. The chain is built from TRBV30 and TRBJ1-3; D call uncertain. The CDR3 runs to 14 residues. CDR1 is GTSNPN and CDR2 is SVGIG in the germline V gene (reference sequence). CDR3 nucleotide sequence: TGTGCCTGGAGTGTGGGGAGCTCTGGAAGCACCATATATTTT. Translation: CAWSVGSSGSTIYF.

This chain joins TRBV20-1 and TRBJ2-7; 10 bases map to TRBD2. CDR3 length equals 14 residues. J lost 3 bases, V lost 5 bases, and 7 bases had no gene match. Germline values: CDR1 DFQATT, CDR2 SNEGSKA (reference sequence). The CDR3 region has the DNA TGCAGTGCTTCCACTAGCGGGGTAAACTACGAGCAGTACTTC. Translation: CSASTSGVNYEQYF.

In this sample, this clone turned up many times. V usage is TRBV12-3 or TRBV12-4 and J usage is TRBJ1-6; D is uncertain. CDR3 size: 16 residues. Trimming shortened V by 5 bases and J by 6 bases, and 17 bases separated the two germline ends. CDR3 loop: CASSLGGRMGNSPLHF. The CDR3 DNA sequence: TGTGCCAGCAGTCTAGGCGGCAGAATGGGTAATTCACCCCTCCACTTT.

CDR3 sequence reads: CSLVTGKTDTQYF. In DNA, the CDR3 is TGCAGCCTCGTAACGGGAAAGACAGATACGCAGTATTTT. The V and J genes are TRBV20-1 and TRBJ2-3, with TRBD2 as a possible D gene (5 bases). The CDR3 spans 13 residues. Germline V gene data show CDR1 as DFQATT and CDR2 as SNEGSKA (reference sequence).